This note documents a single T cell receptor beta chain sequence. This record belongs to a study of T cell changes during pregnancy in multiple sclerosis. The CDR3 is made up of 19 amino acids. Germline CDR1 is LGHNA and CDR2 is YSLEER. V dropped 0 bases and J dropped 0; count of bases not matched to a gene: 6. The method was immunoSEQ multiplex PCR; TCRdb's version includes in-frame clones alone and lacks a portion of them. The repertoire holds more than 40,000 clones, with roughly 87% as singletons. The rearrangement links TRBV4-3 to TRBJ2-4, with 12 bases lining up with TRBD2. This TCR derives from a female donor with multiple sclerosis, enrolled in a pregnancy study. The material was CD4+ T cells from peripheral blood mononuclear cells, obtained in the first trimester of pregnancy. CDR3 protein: CASSQDRLAGDIAKNIQYF. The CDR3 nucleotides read TGCGCCAGCAGCCAAGATCGACTAGCGGGAGATATAGCCAAAAACATTCAGTACTTC.